This TCR beta chain was captured in a study of T cell changes during pregnancy in multiple sclerosis. Germline V gene lookup returns CDR1 SGHKS and CDR2 YYEKEE (reference sequence). Losses at the gene ends were 4 bases for V and 1 base for J; bases not matched to a gene: 6. The CDR3 runs to 15 residues. Sequencing was performed with immunoSEQ multiplex PCR; in TCRdb, only in-frame clones are kept and a portion is missing. The sample includes tens of thousands of clones, about 94% of them seen just once. The specimen comprised peripheral blood, sampled in the third trimester of pregnancy. The TCR originated in a female donor with multiple sclerosis, enrolled in a pregnancy study. The rearrangement links TRBV5-5 to TRBJ1-1; 8 positions match TRBD1. The DNA of the CDR3 is TGTGCCAGCAGCGGGTACGGGACAGGGAACACTGAAGCTTTCTTT. This encodes CASSGYGTGNTEAFF.